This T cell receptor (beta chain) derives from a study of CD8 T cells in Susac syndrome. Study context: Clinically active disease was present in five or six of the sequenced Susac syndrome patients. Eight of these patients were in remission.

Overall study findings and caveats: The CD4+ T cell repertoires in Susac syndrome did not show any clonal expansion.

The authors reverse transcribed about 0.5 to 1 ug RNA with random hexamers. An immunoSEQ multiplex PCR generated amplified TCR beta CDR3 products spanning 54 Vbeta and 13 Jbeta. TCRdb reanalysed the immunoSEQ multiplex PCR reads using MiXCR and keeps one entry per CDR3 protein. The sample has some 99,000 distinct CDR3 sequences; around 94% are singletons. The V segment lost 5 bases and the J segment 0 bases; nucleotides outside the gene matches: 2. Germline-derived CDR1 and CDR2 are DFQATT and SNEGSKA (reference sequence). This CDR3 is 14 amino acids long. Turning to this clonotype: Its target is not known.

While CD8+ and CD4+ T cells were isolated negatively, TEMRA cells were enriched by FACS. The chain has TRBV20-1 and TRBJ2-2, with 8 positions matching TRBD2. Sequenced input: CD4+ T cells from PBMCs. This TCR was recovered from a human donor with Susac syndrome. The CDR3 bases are TGCAGTGCTCTTAGCGGGGCGAACACCGGGGAGCTGTTTTTT. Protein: CSALSGANTGELFF.